This TCR beta chain appears in the sequencing data of a study of blood T cell repertoires in COVID-19. The overall study: The United States, Italy and Spain were the sources of the acute and convalescent COVID-19 samples.

In the study's own analysis: The assay estimated nucleated cells by amplifying reference gene primers. The table came from immunoSEQ multiplex PCR; TCRdb's copy has only in-frame clones and leaves some out. V and J calls and clone size are given by that table; D and trimming were obtained from the DNA. Found here are about 110,000 clones, 80% to 90% of them singletons; the top ten hold 2.4%. The length of the CDR3 is 15 residues. The V and J ends lost 4 bases and 2 bases, in that order; junction bases with no gene match: 9. CDR1 and CDR2 (germline): SGDLS, YYNGEE. J is TRBJ2-7 and V is TRBV9; 7 bases are a match to TRBD1. Sequenced material: peripheral blood. This sequence was found in a human donor in a cohort sampled during active COVID-19. The CDR3 DNA reads as TGTGCCAGCAGCCGAGACGGGACAGCCGCCTACGAGCAGTACTTC. Protein: CASSRDGTAAYEQYF.